This paragraph reports one T cell receptor (beta chain). The antigen remains undetermined. These data originate in a study of beta chain features in type 1 diabetes. Whole-study results and caveats: Type 1 diabetes patients had TCRB CDR3s that were shorter (moderately but significantly so) in all four CD4+ subsets. When cDNA is sequenced, cells with high TCR expression could be over-represented.

Purity (above 95%) was reached by all sorted populations. The ends were cut back, 5 bases at V and 2 bases at J, with 12 bases in the middle. The CDR3 consists of 14 residues. In germline, CDR1 is SEHNR, CDR2 FQNEAQ (reference sequence). Expressed TCRB transcripts were sequenced because the entire RNA isolate underwent reverse transcription. Method: immunoSEQ multiplex PCR; TCRdb's copy keeps in-frame clones and lacks some. Altogether a few hundred thousand clones are present, roughly 16% being singletons, with the ten largest covering about 0.085%. The source of this sequence is a man aged 25 to 45 with type 1 diabetes. The genes are TRBV7-9 and TRBJ2-5; D is possibly TRBD1 (6 bases). The sample taken for sequencing was naive CD4+ T cells from blood. The CDR3 loop is CASSRQGSQETQYF. CDR3 DNA: TGTGCCAGCAGCCGCCAGGGGTCTCAAGAGACCCAGTACTTC.